This T cell receptor (beta chain) was identified during a study of cytomegalovirus exposure and HLA in healthy donors. The study's findings and limits: HLA allele associations emerged for roughly 17,000 TCR beta sequences in a later analysis, at 0.05 false discovery rate. The authors listed 150 to 200 TCR beta chains as cytomegalovirus-associated. Later analysis identified several of the most significant clusters that appeared linked to common viral pathogens.

Worth noting for this clone: What it binds is unknown.

V shed 3 bases and J shed 4 bases, with 11 bases lying between them. The germline V gene encodes CDR1 WNHNN and CDR2 SYGVQD (reference sequence). This CDR3 comprises 14 residues. It was with 60 Vbeta and 13 Jbeta primers that the PCR ran. Libraries were prepared by immunoSEQ multiplex PCR; TCRdb keeps only in-frame clonotypes and omits some of them. There are fewer than 150,000 clones in the sample; around four fifths occur only once, and approximately 4.8% lies in the top ten. What was sequenced was PBMCs. This TCR was recovered from a man aged 25-40 years in good health. V usage is TRBV10-1 and J usage is TRBJ2-3; a possible D gene is TRBD2 (5 bases). The CDR3 DNA reads TGCGCCAGCAGTGACGGGCGGGCCCCAGATACGCAGTATTTT. Its protein is CASSDGRAPDTQYF.